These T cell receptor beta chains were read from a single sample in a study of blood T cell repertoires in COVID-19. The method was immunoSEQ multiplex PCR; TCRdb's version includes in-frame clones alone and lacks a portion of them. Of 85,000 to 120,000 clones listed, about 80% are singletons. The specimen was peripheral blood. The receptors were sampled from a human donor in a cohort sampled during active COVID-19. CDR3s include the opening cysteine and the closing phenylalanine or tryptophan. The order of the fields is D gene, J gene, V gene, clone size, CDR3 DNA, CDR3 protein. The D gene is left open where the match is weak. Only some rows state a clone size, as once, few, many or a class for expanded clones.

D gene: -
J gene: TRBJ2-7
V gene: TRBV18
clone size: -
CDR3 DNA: TGTGCCAGCTCACCCGCGGGACAGTTCTTCGAGCAGTACTTC
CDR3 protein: CASSPAGQFFEQYF

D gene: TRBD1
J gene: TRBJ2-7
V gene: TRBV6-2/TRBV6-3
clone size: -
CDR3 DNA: TGTGCCAGCAGTTACTCCGGGACAGCCTACGAGCAGTACTTC
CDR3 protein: CASSYSGTAYEQYF

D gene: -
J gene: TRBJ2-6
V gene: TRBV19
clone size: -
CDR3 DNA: TGTGCCAGTAGTTCGGACAGACACTCTGGGGCCAACGTCCTGACTTTC
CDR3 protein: CASSSDRHSGANVLTF

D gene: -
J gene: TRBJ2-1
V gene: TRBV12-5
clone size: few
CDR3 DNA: TGTGCTAGTGGTTTGTCGTTTGGGACTTCGCACCCCAATGAGCAGTTCTTC
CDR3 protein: CASGLSFGTSHPNEQFF

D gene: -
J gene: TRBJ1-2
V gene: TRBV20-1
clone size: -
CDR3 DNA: TGCAGTGCTAGTTGGGCAAACTATGGCTACACCTTC
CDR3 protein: CSASWANYGYTF

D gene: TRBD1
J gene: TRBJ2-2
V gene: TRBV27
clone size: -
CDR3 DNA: TGTGCCACCGGGGGGACAGGGTGGTTTGGAGACACCGGGGAGCTGTTTTTT
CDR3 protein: CATGGTGWFGDTGELFF

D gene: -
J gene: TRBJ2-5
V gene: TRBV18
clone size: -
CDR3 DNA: TGTGCCAGCTCCCCCGGAGCAGAAGAGACCCAGTACTTC
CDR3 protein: CASSPGAEETQYF

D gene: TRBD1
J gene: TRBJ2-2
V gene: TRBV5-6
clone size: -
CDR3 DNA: TGTGCCAGCAGCTTGATGACAGGGGGCGCGAACACCGGGGAGCTGTTTTTT
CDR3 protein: CASSLMTGGANTGELFF

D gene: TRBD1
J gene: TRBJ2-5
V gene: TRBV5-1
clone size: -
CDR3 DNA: TGCGCCAGCAGAACCTGGACAGGGCAAGAGACCCAGTACTTC
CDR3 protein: CASRTWTGQETQYF

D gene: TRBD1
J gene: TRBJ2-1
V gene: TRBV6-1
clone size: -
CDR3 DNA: TGTGCCAGCAGTGAATCCAGGGGGTTCCGAGAGTTCTTC
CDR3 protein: CASSESRGFREFF

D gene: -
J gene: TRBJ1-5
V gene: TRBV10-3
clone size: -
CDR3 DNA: TGTGCCATCAGTGAGTCGATTCTAGTTGAACAGCCCCAGCATTTT
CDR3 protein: CAISESILVEQPQHF

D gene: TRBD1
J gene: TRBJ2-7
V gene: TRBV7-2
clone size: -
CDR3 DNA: TGTGCCAGCAGCACGGACAGGACCGACTACGAGCAGTACTTC
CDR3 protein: CASSTDRTDYEQYF

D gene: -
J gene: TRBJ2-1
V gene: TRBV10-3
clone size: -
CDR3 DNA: TGTGCCATTCAGGGACAATACAATGAGCAGTTCTTC
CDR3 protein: CAIQGQYNEQFF

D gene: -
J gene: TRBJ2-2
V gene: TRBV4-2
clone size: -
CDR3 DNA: TGTGCCAGCAGCCAAGAGGCGTTGATGCGGGGAACCAACACCGGGGAGCTGTTTTTT
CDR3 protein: CASSQEALMRGTNTGELFF

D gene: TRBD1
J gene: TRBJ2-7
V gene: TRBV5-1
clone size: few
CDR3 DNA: TGCGCCAGCAGCTCCGGGACAGGGGCAATGCACGAGCAGTACTTC
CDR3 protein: CASSSGTGAMHEQYF

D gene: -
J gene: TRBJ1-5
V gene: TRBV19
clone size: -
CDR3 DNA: TGTGCCAGTACCCCCCTGCCAGGGAGCAATCAGCCCCAGCATTTT
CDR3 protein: CASTPLPGSNQPQHF

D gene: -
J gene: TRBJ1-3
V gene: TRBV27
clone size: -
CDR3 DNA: TGTGCCAGCAGTCTTATCTCTGGAAACACCATATATTTT
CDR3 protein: CASSLISGNTIYF

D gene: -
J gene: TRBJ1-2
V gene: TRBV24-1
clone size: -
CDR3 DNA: TGTGCCACCAGTGACCCCCTCGGGGGCTACACCTTC
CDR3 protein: CATSDPLGGYTF

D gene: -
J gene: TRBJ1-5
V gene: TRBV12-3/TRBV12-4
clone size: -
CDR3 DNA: TGTGCCAGCAGTTTTGGGGGGAATCAGCCCCAGCATTTT
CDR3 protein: CASSFGGNQPQHF

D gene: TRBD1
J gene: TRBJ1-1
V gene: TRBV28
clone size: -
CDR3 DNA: TGTGCCATCGAATCAAATACAGGGGACACTGAAGCTTTCTTT
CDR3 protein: CAIESNTGDTEAFF

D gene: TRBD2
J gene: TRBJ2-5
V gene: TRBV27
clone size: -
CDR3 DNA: TGTGCCAGCAGTCAAGGTCTAGCGGGGGGCGGAGAGACCCAGTACTTC
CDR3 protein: CASSQGLAGGGETQYF

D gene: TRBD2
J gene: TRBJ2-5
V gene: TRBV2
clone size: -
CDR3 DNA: TGTGCCAGCAGGAGCGGGGGGGCCGTGGAGACCCAGTACTTC
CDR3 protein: CASRSGGAVETQYF

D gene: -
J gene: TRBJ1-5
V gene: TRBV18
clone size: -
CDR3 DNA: TGTGCCAGCTCACACCAGCGCTTAGATCAGCCCCAGCATTTT
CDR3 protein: CASSHQRLDQPQHF

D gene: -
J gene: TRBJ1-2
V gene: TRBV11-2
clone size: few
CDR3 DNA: TGTGCCAGCAGCTCCAGGGTTGACTATGGCTACACCTTC
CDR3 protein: CASSSRVDYGYTF

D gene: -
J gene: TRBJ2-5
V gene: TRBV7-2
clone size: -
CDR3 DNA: TGTGCCAGCAGCTTGCGTCTTGGCGGGGCCCAGTACTTC
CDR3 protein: CASSLRLGGAQYF

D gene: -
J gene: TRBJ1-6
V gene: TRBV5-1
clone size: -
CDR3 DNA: TGCGCCAGCAGCCCCCGAAGCGGGACGACGGGGTCACCCCTCCACTTT
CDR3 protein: CASSPRSGTTGSPLHF

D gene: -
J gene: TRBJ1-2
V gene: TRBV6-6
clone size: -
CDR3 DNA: TGTGCCGCGTCAGCGGGCGACGGCTACACCTTC
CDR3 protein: CAASAGDGYTF

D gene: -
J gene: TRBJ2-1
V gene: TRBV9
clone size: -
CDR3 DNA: TGTGCCAGCAGCCCGAGACAGGGACTCTACAATGAGCAGTTCTTC
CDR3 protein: CASSPRQGLYNEQFF